The 26 T cell receptor beta chains given below trace back to one sample, sequenced in a study of blood T cell repertoires in COVID-19 (dated by TCRdb to about 2020). Receptor libraries were prepared by the immunoSEQ multiplex PCR assay. The table comes from immuneACCESS by way of TCRdb, which keeps in-frame sequences with V and J called. Part of the clones is missing from these tables; in studies checked, under half for an unresolved V gene and the rest for unknown reasons. Counted in this sample were about 98,000 clones; more than 70% of them appeared once. The ten most abundant clones make up around 22% of the sample. The sequencing sample was made of peripheral blood. These receptors originate from a man in his 70s with acute or convalescent COVID-19.

The V gene is TRBV6-5, the J gene TRBJ1-2, with D possibly matching TRBD1 (6 bases). This CDR3 spans 14 amino acids. Germline V lookup: CDR1 MNHEY, CDR2 SVGAGI. Trimming cost V 6 bases and J 8 bases, with 19 bases left between them. CDR3 sequence reads: CASSSTGQYSGYTF. The CDR3 nucleotides are TGTGCCAGCAGCTCAACTGGACAGTACAGCGGCTACACCTTC.

This clone was found once. The chain is built from TRBV6-2 or TRBV6-3 and TRBJ2-7; D is possibly TRBD1 (6 bases). This CDR3 contains 12 residues. V lost 3 bases and J 4 bases, leaving 7 bases between the germline ends. Germline CDR1 is MNHEY and CDR2 is SVGEGT. As DNA, the CDR3 is TGTGCCAGCAGTTATACAGGGTACGAGCAGTACTTC. This encodes CASSYTGYEQYF.

The chain combines TRBV13 with TRBJ2-7; TRBD2 matches 9 bases. CDR3 length: 16 amino acids. J lost 6 bases, V lost 3 bases, and 12 bases had no gene match. Germline values: CDR1 PRHDT, CDR2 FYEKMQ (reference sequence). The CDR3 coding sequence is TGTGCCAGCAGCTTCCCCGGGGCTAGCGGGATCGGCGAGCAGTACTTC. It specifies CASSFPGASGIGEQYF.

CDR3 in DNA: TGTGCCAGCAGTTTGTTTCAGGGACACAGGAACACTGAAGCTTTCTTT. Protein sequence: CASSLFQGHRNTEAFF. This rearrangement joins TRBV27 to TRBJ1-1; D possibly corresponds to TRBD1 (6 bases). Trimming cost V 3 bases and J 1 base, with 15 bases left between them. The CDR3 has 16 residues. Germline V lookup: CDR1 MNHEY, CDR2 SMNVEV (reference sequence).

The chain carries TRBV2 and TRBJ1-3, with D uncertain. This CDR3 spans 12 amino acids. Trimming stripped 6 bases from V and 1 base from J, with 4 bases between. Per germline, CDR1 SNHLY and CDR2 FYNNEI. CDR3 bases: TGTGCCAGCAGGACTTCTGGAAACACCATATATTTT. It specifies CASRTSGNTIYF. The complete variable domain, with remaining parts taken from reference TRBV2 and TRBJ1-3, reads EPEVTQTPSHQVTQMGQEVILRCVPISNHLYFYWYRQILGQKVEFLVSFYNNEISEKSEIFDDQFSVERPDGSNFTLKIRSTKLEDSAMYFCASRTSGNTIYFGEGSWLTVV.

This chain uses TRBV11-2 with TRBJ2-7; TRBD2 matches 8 bases. Germline lookup yields CDR1 SGHAT and CDR2 FQNNGV. V shed 4 bases, J shed 0 bases, and the junction held 8 bases outside the gene matches. CDR3 size: 16 residues. CDR3 nucleotide sequence: TGTGCCAGCAGCTCGGGAGGGGGAGTGGTCTCCTACGAGCAGTACTTC. Translating gives CASSSGGGVVSYEQYF.

The chain carries TRBV18 and TRBJ2-5; D is possibly TRBD1 (6 bases). Germline CDR1 reads KGHSH; CDR2 reads LQKENI. This CDR3 spans 16 amino acids. Trimming stripped 6 bases from V and 4 bases from J, with 21 bases between. CDR3 sequence: CASSGRALRGGETQYF. The CDR3 DNA reads as TGTGCCAGCTCCGGCAGAGCCCTCAGGGGCGGAGAGACCCAGTACTTC.

V gene TRBV15 combines with J gene TRBJ2-1; 10 positions agree with TRBD2. V trimming: 1 base; J trimming: 3 bases; junction bases outside the gene matches: 12. Germline CDR1 reads LNHNV; CDR2 reads YYDKDF (reference sequence). The CDR3 contains 19 residues. The CDR3 is CATSRGLAGDLGHYNEQFF. The DNA for the CDR3 is TGTGCCACCAGCAGAGGTCTAGCGGGAGATTTGGGGCACTACAATGAGCAGTTCTTC.

The rearrangement uses TRBV28 and TRBJ2-3, with TRBD2 matching over 9 bases. Per germline, CDR1 MDHEN and CDR2 SYDVKM. The CDR3 spans 15 residues. After removal of 4 bases from V and 2 bases from J, the junction contained 4 bases not matched to a gene. The CDR3 DNA is TGTGCCAGCAGTTGGACTAGCGACATCACAGATACGCAGTATTTT. It is translated as CASSWTSDITDTQYF.

This clone showed up just once. This chain connects TRBV29-1 to TRBJ2-3; 10 bases agree with TRBD2. Germline-derived CDR1 and CDR2 are SQVTM and ANQGSEA. The CDR3 runs to 14 residues. J was trimmed by 4 bases and V by 4 bases; bases with no gene match: 5. The CDR3 sequence: CSVAPSGSPDTQYF. The CDR3 coding sequence is TGCAGCGTTGCTCCTAGCGGGAGCCCAGATACGCAGTATTTT.

This clone was detected a few times. This chain links TRBV28 with TRBJ1-6, with D unclear. V lost 4 bases and J lost 0, with 10 bases in between. Germline lookup yields CDR1 MDHEN and CDR2 SYDVKM. CDR3 size: 16 residues. As DNA, the CDR3 is TGTGCCAGCAGTTCCCCCTTGAGCTCCTATAATTCACCCCTCCACTTT. Translated: CASSSPLSSYNSPLHF.

This clone has at least ten counts. The rearrangement joins TRBV4-2 to TRBJ2-7, with 7 bases fitting TRBD2. The germline V gene has CDR1 LGHNA and CDR2 YNFKEQ. The CDR3 covers 14 residues. Trimming at V came to 1 base and at J to 4 bases, leaving 4 bases not matched to a gene. CDR3 amino acids: CASSQGASGYEQYF. CDR3 nucleotide sequence: TGTGCCAGCAGCCAAGGGGCTAGCGGATACGAGCAGTACTTC.

This chain connects TRBV30 to TRBJ1-5, with D maybe TRBD1 (5 bases). The germline gives CDR1 GTSNPN, CDR2 SVGIG (reference sequence). The CDR3 has 14 amino acids. V dropped 0 bases and J dropped 3 bases, with 9 bases sitting between them. Here the CDR3 DNA reads TGTGCCTGGAGTGTGAGACAGAACAATCAGCCCCAGCATTTT. Residues: CAWSVRQNNQPQHF.

V is TRBV5-4 and J is TRBJ2-6, with a tentative D call TRBD1 (6 bases). The CDR3 has 18 amino acids. In germline, CDR1 is SGHNT, CDR2 YYREEE (reference sequence). The V gene lost 0 bases and the J gene lost 0 bases, with 13 bases spanning the gap. CDR3 sequence (DNA): TGTGCCAGCAGCTTGGGGGCTTCACAGGGCTCTGGGGCCAACGTCCTGACTTTC. It codes for CASSLGASQGSGANVLTF.

As regards this clone: This sample also contains other DNA sequences that code for the same CDR3. The chain uses TRBV9 and TRBJ2-5; a weak D match, TRBD2 (5 bases). The CDR3 runs to 14 residues. In germline, CDR1 is SGDLS, CDR2 YYNGEE. Trimming shortened V by 2 bases and J by 4 bases, and 12 bases separated the two germline ends. The CDR3 reads CASSVGAEGETQYF. CDR3 DNA: TGTGCCAGCAGCGTTGGTGCCGAGGGAGAGACCCAGTACTTC. Full variable domain (missing parts from reference TRBV9 and TRBJ2-5): DSGVTQTPKHLITATGQRVTLRCSPRSGDLSVYWYQQSLDQGLQFLIQYYNGEERAKGNILERFSAQQFPDLHSELNLSSLELGDSALYFCASSVGAEGETQYFGPGTRLLVL.

This sequence joins TRBV6-5 and TRBJ2-1; 8 bases match TRBD2. J gave up 8 bases and V 0 bases, and 6 bases lay outside the gene matches. Germline V gene sequence: CDR1 MNHEY, CDR2 SVGAGI. The CDR3 has 15 amino acids. The CDR3 protein is CASSYSSGNPHEQFF. DNA of the CDR3: TGTGCCAGCAGTTACTCTAGCGGGAACCCCCATGAGCAGTTCTTC.

This clone occurred a few times. The J gene is TRBJ1-3, the V gene TRBV4-1, with D unresolved. The germline V gene has CDR1 MGHRA and CDR2 YSYEKL. The V end was cut by 1 base, the J end by 3 bases, with 7 bases between. The CDR3 contains 14 residues. The chain's CDR3 is CASSQGSVGNTIYF. For the CDR3, the DNA is TGCGCCAGCAGCCAAGGGAGTGTTGGAAACACCATATATTTT.

The chain couples TRBV18 to TRBJ2-3, with D tentatively TRBD2 (6 bases). CDR3 size: 12 residues. Germline-derived CDR1 and CDR2 are KGHSH and LQKENI. Trimming shortened V by 0 bases and J by 8 bases, and 6 bases separated the two germline ends. The CDR3 DNA follows: TGTGCCAGCTCACCACCGGGGGGTACGCAGTATTTT. Translating gives CASSPPGGTQYF.

This chain links TRBV7-6 with TRBJ2-3, with 10 bases lining up with TRBD2. The CDR3 is 20 amino acids. The germline V gene has CDR1 SGHVS and CDR2 FNYEAQ. The J segment lost 5 bases and the V segment lost 7 bases, leaving 24 bases of the junction unmatched. The chain's CDR3 is CASTPFLPVSGRLTGDTQYF. The CDR3 nucleotides are TGTGCCAGCACCCCTTTCCTGCCTGTTAGCGGGAGGCTTACAGGAGATACGCAGTATTTT.

The chain combines TRBV20-1 with TRBJ2-1, with D unresolved. This CDR3 comprises 10 residues. Per the germline V gene, CDR1 is DFQATT and CDR2 is SNEGSKA (reference sequence). Trimming stripped 6 bases from V and 8 bases from J, with 8 bases between. CDR3 sequence reads: CSARLDEQFF. DNA for the CDR3: TGCAGTGCGCGATTGGATGAGCAGTTCTTC.

The chain combines TRBV20-1 with TRBJ2-7, with 8 bases matching TRBD1. V shed 5 bases, J shed 7 bases, and the junction held 4 bases outside the gene matches. Germline V gene sequence: CDR1 DFQATT, CDR2 SNEGSKA (reference sequence). CDR3 size: 11 residues. DNA for the CDR3: TGCAGTGCTTACGACAGGGGAGAGCAGTACTTC. As protein: CSAYDRGEQYF.

The rearrangement uses TRBV19 and TRBJ1-2; TRBD1 matches at 7 bases. Germline V gene data show CDR1 as LNHDA and CDR2 as SQIVND (reference sequence). J gave up 0 bases and V 4 bases, and 8 bases lay outside the gene matches. This CDR3 is 16 amino acids long. CDR3 sequence reads: CASSRGDSRANYGYTF. For the CDR3, the DNA is TGTGCCAGTAGTAGGGGGGACAGCCGAGCTAACTATGGCTACACCTTC. Combining the CDR3 with reference TRBV19 and TRBJ1-2 gives the whole variable domain DGGITQSPKYLFRKEGQNVTLSCEQNLNHDAMYWYRQDPGQGLRLIYYSQIVNDFQKGDIAEGYSVSREKKESFPLTVTSAQKNPTAFYLCASSRGDSRANYGYTFGSGTRLTVV.

The gene calls are TRBV9 and TRBJ2-1, with TRBD2 matching 7 bases. From germline, CDR1 is SGDLS and CDR2 YYNGEE. This CDR3 comprises 15 residues. Germline trimming cut 4 bases from V and 7 bases from J; bases unmatched to any gene: 11. Written as DNA, the CDR3 is TGTGCCAGCAGCTCAGTTGCGGGAGCGGGGAATGAGCAGTTCTTC. This codes for CASSSVAGAGNEQFF.

The rearrangement uses TRBV19 and TRBJ1-5; 7 bases match TRBD1. Germline-derived CDR1 and CDR2 are LNHDA and SQIVND (reference sequence). The J segment lost 0 bases and the V segment lost 3 bases, leaving 8 bases of the junction unmatched. The CDR3 is made up of 17 amino acids. CDR3 sequence (DNA): TGTGCCAGTAGTATTCGTTCAGGGGGTGATAGCAATCAGCCCCAGCATTTT. Translating it yields CASSIRSGGDSNQPQHF.

This chain links TRBV28 with TRBJ1-2; D is perhaps TRBD1 (6 bases). The germline V gene encodes CDR1 MDHEN and CDR2 SYDVKM. The V end was cut by 3 bases, the J end by 8 bases, with 16 bases between. The CDR3 covers 14 residues. Written as DNA, the CDR3 is TGTGCCAGCAGTTTGCGGCAGGGGCTAAAGGGCTACACCTTC. This sequence encodes CASSLRQGLKGYTF.

This chain connects TRBV12-3 or TRBV12-4 to TRBJ1-6; D gene ambiguous. V was trimmed by 9 bases and J by 9 bases, leaving 12 bases between them. CDR3 size: 12 residues. As DNA, the CDR3 is TGTGCCAGTTCAGGTTTCGGTTCACCCCTCCACTTT. This encodes CASSGFGSPLHF.